The T cell receptor beta chain described here comes from a study of T cell responses to AZD1222 COVID-19 vaccine. Whole-study findings and limits: The repertoires were collected only after the peak T cell response. The number of AZD1222 recipients seropositive at baseline was only 6 or 7. Donors, mostly white British, included more females; clonal diversity was possibly underestimated.

Sequenced by immunoSEQ multiplex PCR; TCRdb stores in-frame clones only, minus some. The sample contains about 150,000 clones, 90% of which appear only once. The CDR3 covers 17 residues. V was cut by 5 bases and J by 7 bases, with 24 bases left in between. Germline V gives CDR1 MDHEN, CDR2 SYDVKM. As regards this clone: The antigen is unknown.

The origin of this receptor is an adult in good health. Source: peripheral blood, taken on day 0 of AZD1222 vaccination. The rearrangement uses TRBV28 and TRBJ2-4; perhaps TRBD1 as D (6 bases). In nucleotides, the CDR3 is TGTGCCAGCAGTCCACCGGGACCCGAGGGGGTAGGGAACATTCAGTACTTC. Translated: CASSPPGPEGVGNIQYF.